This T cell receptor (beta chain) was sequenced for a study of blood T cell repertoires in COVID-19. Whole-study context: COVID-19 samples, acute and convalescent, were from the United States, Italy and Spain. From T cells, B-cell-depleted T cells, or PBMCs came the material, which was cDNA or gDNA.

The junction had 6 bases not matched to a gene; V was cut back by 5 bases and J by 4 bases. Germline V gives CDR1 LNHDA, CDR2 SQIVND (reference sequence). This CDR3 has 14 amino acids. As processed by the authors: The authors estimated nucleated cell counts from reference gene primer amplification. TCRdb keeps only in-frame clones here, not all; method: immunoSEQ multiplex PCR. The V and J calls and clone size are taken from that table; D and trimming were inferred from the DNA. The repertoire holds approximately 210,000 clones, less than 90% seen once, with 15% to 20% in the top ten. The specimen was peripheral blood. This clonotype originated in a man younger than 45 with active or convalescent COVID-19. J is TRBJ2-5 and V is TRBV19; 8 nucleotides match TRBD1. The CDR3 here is CASSLTGDVETQYF. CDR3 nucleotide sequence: TGTGCCAGTAGTCTGACAGGGGATGTAGAGACCCAGTACTTC.